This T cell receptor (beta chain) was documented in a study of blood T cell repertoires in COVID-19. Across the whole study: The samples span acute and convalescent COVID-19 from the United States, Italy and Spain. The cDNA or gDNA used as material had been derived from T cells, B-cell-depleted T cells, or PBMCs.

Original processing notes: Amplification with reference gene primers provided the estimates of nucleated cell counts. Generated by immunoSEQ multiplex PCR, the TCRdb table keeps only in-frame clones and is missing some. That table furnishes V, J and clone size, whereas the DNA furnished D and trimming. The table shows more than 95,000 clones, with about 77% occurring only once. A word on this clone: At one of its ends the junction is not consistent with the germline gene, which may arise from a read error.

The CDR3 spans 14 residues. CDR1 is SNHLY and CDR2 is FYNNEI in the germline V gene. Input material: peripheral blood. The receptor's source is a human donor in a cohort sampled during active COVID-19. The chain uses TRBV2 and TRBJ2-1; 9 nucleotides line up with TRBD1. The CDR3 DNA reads TGTGCCAGCAGCGAAGGGACAGGGTACAATGAGCAGTTCTTC. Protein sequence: CASSEGTGYNEQFF.